This T cell receptor (beta chain) was sequenced for a study of shared clonotypes between healthy human individuals. As for the study in general: Each donor's CD8 memory used one plate, CD8 naive two, each CD4 subset three.

V lost 2 bases and J lost 4, with 9 bases in between. CDR3 length: 13 residues. The germline V gene has CDR1 GTSNPN and CDR2 SVGIG (reference sequence). The study, taken as a whole, reports: Clonotype sharing among donors, it was expected, would be affected by sequencing depth. Lower generation probabilities were found for non-shared clonotypes than for those shared by all four donors.

About this clone itself: The antigen is unknown.

The data were produced by immunoSEQ multiplex PCR, yet TCRdb's version contains in-frame clones alone and is incomplete. The sample shows 950,000 to 1,100,000 clones, 65% to 75% of them seen only once. The clonotype was recovered from a man in his late teens or twenties in good health. The chain recombines TRBV30 with TRBJ1-5; D unclear. The sample was memory CD4+ T cells sorted from blood. Subset described: CD45RA-negative fraction. CDR3 protein: CAWSIEWNQPQHF. CDR3 bases: TGTGCCTGGAGTATCGAGTGGAATCAGCCCCAGCATTTT.